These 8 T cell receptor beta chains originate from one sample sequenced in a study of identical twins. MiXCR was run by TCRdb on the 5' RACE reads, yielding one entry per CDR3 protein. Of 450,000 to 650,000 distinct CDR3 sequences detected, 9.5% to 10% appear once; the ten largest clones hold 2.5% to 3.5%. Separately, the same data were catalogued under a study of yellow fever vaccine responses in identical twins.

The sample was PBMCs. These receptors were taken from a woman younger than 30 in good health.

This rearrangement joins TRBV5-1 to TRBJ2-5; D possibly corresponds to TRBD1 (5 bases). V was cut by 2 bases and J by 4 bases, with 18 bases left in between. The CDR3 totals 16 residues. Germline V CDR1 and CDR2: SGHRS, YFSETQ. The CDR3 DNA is TGCGCCAGCAGCTTTTGGTCCAGGGTCGGGCGAGAGACCCAGTACTTC. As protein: CASSFWSRVGRETQYF.

The CDR3 is CASSLGTNSGNTIYF. The CDR3 DNA sequence: TGCGCCAGCAGTCTGGGCACCAACTCTGGAAACACCATATATTTT. The chain carries TRBV5-1 and TRBJ1-3; D not resolved. Deletions cut 5 bases from V and 0 bases from J, with 12 bases between. This CDR3 region has 15 residues. Germline V gene lookup returns CDR1 SGHRS and CDR2 YFSETQ. The full variable domain, in which reference TRBV5-1 and TRBJ1-3 provide the parts outside the CDR3, is KAGVTQTPRYLIKTRGQQVTLSCSPISGHRSVSWYQQTPGQGLQFLFEYFSETQRNKGNFPGRFSGRQFSNSRSEMNVSTLELGDSALYLCASSLGTNSGNTIYFGEGSWLTVV.

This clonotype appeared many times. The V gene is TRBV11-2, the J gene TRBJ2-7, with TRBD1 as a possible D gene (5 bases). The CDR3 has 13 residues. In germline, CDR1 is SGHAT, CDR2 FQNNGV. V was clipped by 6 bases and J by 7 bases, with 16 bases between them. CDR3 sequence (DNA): TGTGCCAGCAGGCCAGGGCCCCTGGGTGAGCAGTACTTC. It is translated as CASRPGPLGEQYF.

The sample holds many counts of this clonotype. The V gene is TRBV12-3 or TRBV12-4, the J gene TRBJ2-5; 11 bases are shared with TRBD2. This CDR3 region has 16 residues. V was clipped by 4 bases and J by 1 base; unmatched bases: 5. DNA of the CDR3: TGTGCCAGCAGTTCCGCCGGGACTAGCGGCCAAGAGACCCAGTACTTC. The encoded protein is CASSSAGTSGQETQYF.

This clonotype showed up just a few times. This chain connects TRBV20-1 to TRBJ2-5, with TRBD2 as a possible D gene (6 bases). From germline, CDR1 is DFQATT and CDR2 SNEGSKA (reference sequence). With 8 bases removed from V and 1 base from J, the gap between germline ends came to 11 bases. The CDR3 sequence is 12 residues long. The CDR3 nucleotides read TGCAGTAGCGGGTTTTCCCAAGAGACCCAGTACTTC. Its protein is CSSGFSQETQYF.

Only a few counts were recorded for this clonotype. The CDR3 is CASSLVDRSTDTQYF. Written as DNA, the CDR3 is TGTGCCAGCAGCTTAGTAGACAGAAGCACAGATACGCAGTATTTT. V is TRBV11-2 and J is TRBJ2-3; D possibly corresponds to TRBD1 (5 bases). Germline-derived CDR1 and CDR2 are SGHAT and FQNNGV. This CDR3 is 15 amino acids long. Trimming removed 1 base from V and 0 bases from J, with 8 bases in between.

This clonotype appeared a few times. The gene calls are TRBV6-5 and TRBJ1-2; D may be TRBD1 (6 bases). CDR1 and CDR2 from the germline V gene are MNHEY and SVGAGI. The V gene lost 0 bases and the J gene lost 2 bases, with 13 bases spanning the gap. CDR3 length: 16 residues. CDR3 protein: CASSYSGAAGNYGYTF. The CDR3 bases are TGTGCCAGCAGTTACTCGGGGGCCGCGGGAAACTATGGCTACACCTTC.

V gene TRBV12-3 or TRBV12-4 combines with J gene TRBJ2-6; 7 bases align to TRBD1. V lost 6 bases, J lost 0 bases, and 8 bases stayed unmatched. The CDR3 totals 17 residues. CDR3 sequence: CASSARQGISGANVLTF. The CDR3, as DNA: TGTGCCAGCAGCGCGAGACAGGGCATCTCTGGGGCCAACGTCCTGACTTTC.